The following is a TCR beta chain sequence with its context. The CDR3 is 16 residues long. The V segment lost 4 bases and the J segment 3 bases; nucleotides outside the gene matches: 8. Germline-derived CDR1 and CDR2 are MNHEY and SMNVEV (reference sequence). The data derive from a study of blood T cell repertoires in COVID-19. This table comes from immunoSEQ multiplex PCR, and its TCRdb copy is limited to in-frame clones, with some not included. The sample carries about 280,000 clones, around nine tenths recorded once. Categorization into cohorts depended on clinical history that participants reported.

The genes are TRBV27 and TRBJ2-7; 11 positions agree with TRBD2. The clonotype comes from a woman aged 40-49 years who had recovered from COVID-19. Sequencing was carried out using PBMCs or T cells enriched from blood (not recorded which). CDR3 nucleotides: TGTGCCAGCAGTTCGCGACTAGCGGGGAAACTCTACGAGCAGTACTTC. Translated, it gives CASSSRLAGKLYEQYF.